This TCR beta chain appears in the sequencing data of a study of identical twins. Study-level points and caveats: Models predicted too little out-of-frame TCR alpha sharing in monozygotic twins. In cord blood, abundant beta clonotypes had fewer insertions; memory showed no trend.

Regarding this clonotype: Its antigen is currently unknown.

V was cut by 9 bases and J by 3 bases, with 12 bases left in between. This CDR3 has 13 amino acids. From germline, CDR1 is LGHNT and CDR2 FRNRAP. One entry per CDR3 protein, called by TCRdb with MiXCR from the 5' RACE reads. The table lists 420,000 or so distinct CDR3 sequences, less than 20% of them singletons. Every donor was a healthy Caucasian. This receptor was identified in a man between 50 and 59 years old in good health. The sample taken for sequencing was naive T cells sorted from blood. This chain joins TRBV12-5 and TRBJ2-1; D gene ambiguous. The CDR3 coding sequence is TGTGCTAGCTCGGCGCCCCTCTACAATGAGCAGTTCTTC. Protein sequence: CASSAPLYNEQFF. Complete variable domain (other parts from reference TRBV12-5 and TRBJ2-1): DARVTQTPRHKVTEMGQEVTMRCQPILGHNTVFWYRQTMMQGLELLAYFRNRAPLDDSGMPKDRFSAEMPDATLATLKIQPSEPRDSAVYFCASSAPLYNEQFFGPGTRLTVL.